This T cell receptor (beta chain) was obtained from a study of shared clonotypes between healthy human individuals. Study at large: For every donor, three CD4 naive, three CD4 memory, two CD8 naive and one CD8 memory plates were used. Study-wide results and limits: Clonotypes that were shared across a handful of donors made up around 5% of naive CD4 clonotypes.

From germline, CDR1 is MDHEN and CDR2 SYDVKM. The CDR3 length is 15 residues. Trimming took 7 bases from V and 7 from J; bases not matched to a gene: 11. Naive CD45RA+ and memory CD45RA-negative subsets were split from CD4+ cells. Worth noting for this clone: The antigen is unknown.

The assay was immunoSEQ multiplex PCR, and TCRdb's table has in-frame clones only and misses some. Here the sample spans approximately 980,000 clones, approximately 76% being singletons. Input material: memory CD4+ T cells sorted from blood. Subset in this sample: CD45RA-negative fraction. This TCR was recovered from a young man in good health. The chain employs TRBV28 and TRBJ2-1; 9 bases align to TRBD2. This CDR3 is CASNPRGGPRNEQFF. DNA of the CDR3: TGTGCCAGCAACCCGCGGGGGGGCCCTAGGAATGAGCAGTTCTTC.